The T cell receptor (beta chain) under discussion was sequenced for a study of identical twins. CDR3 length: 15 amino acids. Germline V gene sequence: CDR1 MNHEY, CDR2 SMNVEV (reference sequence). V dropped 6 bases and J dropped 3; count of bases not matched to a gene: 10. This clonotype was observed a handful of times. From the 5' RACE reads, TCRdb called clonotypes with MiXCR, one entry per CDR3 protein. The sample holds fewer than 250,000 distinct CDR3 sequences, 6% to 8% seen once. These data were also reused for a study on yellow fever vaccine responses in identical twins.

The chain is built from TRBV27 and TRBJ2-7, with 8 bases lining up with TRBD2. The TCR originated in a woman aged 18-29 years in good health. Sequencing was performed on CD8+ T cells sorted from blood. CDR3 nucleotides: TGTGCCAGCAGCGCCAATTCCGGGACTAGCTACGAGCAGTACTTC. Its protein product is CASSANSGTSYEQYF.